The entry below describes one T cell receptor (beta chain). This clone appeared a single time. It lacks a known antigen. Nothing much larger sits one base from this clone, and base qualities are not available. The immunoSEQ Assay, a bias-controlled multiplex PCR, was used to amplify TCRbeta CDR3 regions from genomic DNA. On the authors' methods: The number of nucleated cells in each sample was estimated by amplification of reference gene primers within the assay. Sequence reads were collapsed and filtered to measure the absolute abundance of every unique TCRbeta CDR3 rearrangement. For each sample, productive Simpson clonality was calculated by taking the square root of Simpson's diversity index across productive rearrangements. Entries here come from immuneACCESS through TCRdb and include only in-frame sequences with V and J called. Some clones fail to appear in such tables; in the studies checked, an unresolved V gene covers under half of the shortfall, and the cause of the remainder is unknown. That table supplies the V and J calls and clone size; D and trimming were determined from the DNA. In all, the sample holds under 150,000 clones, and around four fifths of those were seen once. Together, the top ten hold roughly 6.4% of the sample.

The data were obtained in a study of blood T cell repertoires in COVID-19 (TCRdb year 2020). About the study as a whole: Collaborator samples came from the United States, Italy and Spain and covered acute and convalescent phases of COVID-19. The prospective study material was composed of cDNA or gDNA derived from T cells, B-cell-depleted T cells, or PBMCs. Deeply sampled blood TCRbeta repertoires from subjects exposed to, actively infected with, or recovered from COVID-19 were included in the dataset. A freely available public database, intended as a resource for researchers studying the immune response to SARS-CoV-2, is where the repertoires were released. Samples were obtained from the ongoing ImmuneRACE study (first 160 participants) and from 1,254 subjects provided by 6 global collaborators. A de-identified subject ID, COVID-19 status, age in years and sex were almost always included in the sample metadata. HLA class I and class II types, where available, came from metadata supplied by the sample provider rather than from assay-based typing.

The study at large found these results: How much clinical and demographic metadata was included differed by source and by participant, and the metadata was provided uncurated.

The germline V gene specifies SNHLY as CDR1 and FYNNEI as CDR2. V gives up 1 base and J gives up 3 bases, and the segment between their germline ends measures 10 bases. From the cysteine up to the phenylalanine, the CDR3 has a length of 14 residues. Here the CDR3 DNA is all that survives: 42 bases in frame from base 1. Participants in the prospective study were enrolled through a virtual design, were aged roughly 18 to 100 years, and lived in approximately 25 United States geographic areas. In the prospective study, participants were assigned to cohorts based on the clinical history participants reported in a screening survey and a study questionnaire. Recovered participants in ImmuneRACE Cohort 3 were defined as having two consecutive negative NP/OP PCR tests, clearance from a healthcare professional, or resolution of symptoms. Each participant in the prospective study had whole blood, serum and a nasopharyngeal or oropharyngeal swab collected by mobile phlebotomists. Prospective study participants could optionally give additional blood draws and questionnaires over a roughly two-month period. Before DNA extraction, blood samples from the prospective study were shipped at room temperature or frozen.

The sequencing sample was made of PBMCs or T cells enriched from blood (not recorded which). This sequence originates from a woman in her thirties or forties who had recovered from COVID-19. The sequence joins TRBV2 to TRBJ2-7; the D segment could be TRBD2, given 5 matching bases. The CDR3 region has the sequence CASSEGVLVYEQYF. The DNA reads TGTGCCAGCAGTGAAGGCGTACTAGTCTACGAGCAGTACTTC.